These 7 T cell receptor beta chains were sequenced from one sample in a study of T cells after posttransplantation cyclophosphamide. Measured with immunoSEQ multiplex PCR; TCRdb has only the in-frame clones, and not every one. Listed for the sample are approximately 27,000 clones, none seen a single time. Sequencing was performed on PBMCs. Source of these receptors: a man aged 45-65 years in good health, CMV-negative, and a related stem cell transplant donor.

This clone was detected ten times or more. The V call is TRBV10-3, the J call TRBJ1-2; D unclear. Trimming pared 3 bases from V and 6 bases from J, leaving 11 bases between. Per germline, CDR1 ENHRY and CDR2 SYGVKD. The CDR3 length is 13 residues. For the CDR3, the DNA is TGTGCCATCAGTGATCGGGGTAAGGATGGCTACACCTTC. Protein: CAISDRGKDGYTF.

This clone was observed at least ten times. The chain employs TRBV2 and TRBJ2-7; D may be TRBD1 (5 bases). From germline, CDR1 is SNHLY and CDR2 FYNNEI. The CDR3 loop spans 14 amino acids. Deletions cut 2 bases from V and 5 bases from J, with 13 bases between. CDR3 region: CASSEMGRVNEQYF. The CDR3, as DNA: TGTGCCAGCAGTGAAATGGGCAGGGTAAACGAGCAGTACTTC.

This clone was recorded at least ten times. The chain recombines TRBV29-1 with TRBJ2-7; 8 bases match TRBD2. The CDR3 length is 14 residues. The V gene's germline CDR1 is SQVTM and CDR2 ANQGSEA. V was clipped by 3 bases and J by 0 bases; unmatched bases: 4. This CDR3 is CSVDKSGSSYEQYF. DNA for the CDR3: TGCAGCGTTGACAAGAGCGGGAGCTCCTACGAGCAGTACTTC.

This clone was observed many times. The chain has TRBV12-5 and TRBJ2-2; TRBD2 matches at 11 bases. CDR3 length: 17 amino acids. Trimming at V came to 2 bases and at J to 6 bases, leaving 8 bases not matched to a gene. CDR1 and CDR2 from the germline V gene are LGHNT and FRNRAP. CDR3 DNA: TGTGCTAGTGGTTTGTCCGAAATAGCGGGGGGGCCCGGGGAGCTGTTTTTT. The encoded protein is CASGLSEIAGGPGELFF.

A few counts support this clone. The chain couples TRBV6-1 to TRBJ2-7, with D maybe TRBD2 (6 bases). V was trimmed by 6 bases and J by 0 bases, leaving 12 bases between them. The CDR3 is 14 residues long. Germline V gene data show CDR1 as MNHNS and CDR2 as SASEGT. The CDR3 spells CASRLSGGSYEQYF. The CDR3 nucleotides read TGTGCCAGCAGACTTAGCGGAGGCTCCTACGAGCAGTACTTC.

This clone has ten or more counts. The V gene is TRBV2, the J gene TRBJ2-1; a possible D gene is TRBD2 (6 bases). Trimming shortened V by 2 bases and J by 0 bases, and 8 bases separated the two germline ends. Germline assignment: CDR1 SNHLY and CDR2 FYNNEI. This CDR3 region has 15 residues. The CDR3 sequence is CASSERENSYNEQFF. The CDR3 nucleotides are TGTGCCAGCAGTGAACGGGAGAACTCCTACAATGAGCAGTTCTTC.

This clone showed up many times. This sequence joins TRBV5-4 and TRBJ2-2, with a weak D call TRBD2 (6 bases). The CDR3 runs 16 residues. CDR1 and CDR2 (germline): SGHNT, YYREEE (reference sequence). The V end was cut by 4 bases, the J end by 3 bases, with 16 bases between. The CDR3 DNA reads TGTGCCAGCAGCCCCCAATTGCGGGGATACACCGGGGAGCTGTTTTTT. Its translation: CASSPQLRGYTGELFF.